One T cell receptor (beta chain) is described in this entry. The clone's antigen remains unknown. No base qualities exist here, and no much larger clone lies one base off it. The source of the sample is a study of blood T cell repertoires in COVID-19 (dated by TCRdb to about 2020). Concerning the study at large: Samples from collaborators originated in the United States, Italy and Spain and spanned both the acute and convalescent phases of COVID-19. Deeply sampled blood TCRbeta repertoires from subjects exposed to, actively infected with, or recovered from COVID-19 were included in the dataset. Samples came from the ongoing ImmuneRACE study (first 160 participants) plus 1,254 subjects from 6 global collaborators. HLA class I and class II types, where available, came from metadata supplied by the sample provider rather than from assay-based typing. The material from the prospective study consisted of cDNA or gDNA derived from T cells, B-cell-depleted T cells, or PBMCs. Nearly every sample came with metadata listing a de-identified subject ID, COVID-19 status, age in years and sex. The repertoires were released in a freely available public database intended as a resource for research on the immune response to SARS-CoV-2. General findings and caveats noted by the study authors: The quantity of clinical and demographic metadata differed by source and by participant and was supplied without curation.

The immunoSEQ Assay, a bias-controlled multiplex PCR, was used to amplify TCRbeta CDR3 regions from genomic DNA. On the authors' methods: The number of nucleated cells in each sample was estimated by amplification of reference gene primers within the assay. To quantify the absolute abundance of each unique TCRbeta CDR3 rearrangement, sequence reads were collapsed and filtered. For each sample, productive Simpson clonality was calculated as the square root of Simpson's diversity index over productive rearrangements. TCRdb mirrors the immuneACCESS table, restricted to in-frame sequences. Some clones are absent from its copies; in checked studies, under half trace to an unresolved V gene, and the reason for the others is unknown. The V and J calls and the clone size are those of that table, but D and trimming were determined from the DNA. The sample yields 250,000 to 350,000 clones; around 89% were counted once. The top ten clones comprise about 12% of the sample.

Trimming at the junction amounts to 4 bases on V and 4 bases on J, and the germline ends lie 13 bases apart. Counted from cysteine to phenylalanine, this CDR3 has 14 amino acids. The kept DNA is CDR3 alone, 42 bases in frame from the first base. CDR1 and CDR2 were assigned from the germline V gene as LGHNA and YSLEER. Each collaborating institution followed its own protocols to collect whole blood in K2EDTA tubes. For TCRbeta analysis, collaborators shipped samples as frozen whole blood, isolated PBMCs, or DNA extracted from either of those sample types. Recombination linked TRBV4-3 to TRBJ1-2; the D gene is perhaps TRBD1, on 6 matching bases. The sequence derives from a woman aged 55 to 70 with acute or convalescent COVID-19. The sequenced sample was peripheral blood. CDR3 protein: CASSRSGQTYGYTF. The nucleotide sequence is TGCGCCAGCAGCCGATCTGGACAGACCTATGGCTACACCTTC.